The rows below give T cell receptor beta chains drawn from one sample of a study of metastatic and nonmetastatic thyroid tumors. With MiXCR, TCRdb called clones anew from the PCR reads. The repertoire includes some 17,000 clones, 22% of them detected once, and around a fifth sits in the top ten. Material: adjacent normal tissue. These receptors all come from a female donor with papillary thyroid cancer or a benign thyroid nodule (not recorded which). Some clones in this sample may be carry-over from other donors' samples. CDR3s include the opening cysteine and the closing phenylalanine or tryptophan. A D gene is named only where the DNA matches it firmly. Clone size, where shown, is once, few, many, or a class for clones that have expanded.

clone size,J gene,V gene,D gene,CDR3 DNA,CDR3 protein
.,TRBJ2-7,TRBV12-3/TRBV12-4,.,TGTGCCAGCAGCGCCTCCGAGAGGACGGAACGGGGATACTTC,CASSASERTERGYF
.,TRBJ2-7,TRBV19,.,TGTGCCAGTAGTGCGACAGGGAGGGAGCAGTACTTC,CASSATGREQYF
few,TRBJ2-7,TRBV2,TRBD1,TGTGCCAGCAGGGACAGGGTGCTAAGCACGTACTTC,CASRDRVLSTYF
once,TRBJ2-7,TRBV14,.,TGTGCCAGGAGCCAAACCCTCGTGGGAGGGCAGTACTTC,CARSQTLVGGQYF
.,TRBJ1-1,TRBV5-1,.,TGCGCCAGCAGCTTGGGAGCGAACACTGGAGCTTTCTTT,CASSLGANTGAFF
many,TRBJ1-1,TRBV6-5,.,TGTGCCAGCAGTTACTCGACTGGGGGGACTGAAGCTTTCTTT,CASSYSTGGTEAFF
.,TRBJ1-5,TRBV20-1,.,TGCAGTGCGCGGGACGGGAACCAGCCCCAGCATTTT,CSARDGNQPQHF
.,TRBJ2-2,TRBV11-2,TRBD1,TGTGCCAGCAGCCGAGGGGCCTGGACAGGGGTTCCCGGGGAGCTGTTTTTT,CASSRGAWTGVPGELFF
few,TRBJ1-1,TRBV28,.,TGTGCCAGCAGCTTAAGGGTTTTGGGCACTGAAGCTTTCTTT,CASSLRVLGTEAFF
.,TRBJ2-5,TRBV20-1,.,TGCAGTGCTTCTGGCCCTGACGGGGCGAAAGAGACCCAGTACTTC,CSASGPDGAKETQYF
once,TRBJ2-6,TRBV5-1,.,TGCGCCAGCAGCTTGGGGAGCTCTGGGGCCAACGTCCTGACTTTC,CASSLGSSGANVLTF
.,TRBJ2-2,TRBV18,.,TGTGCCAGCTCACCACCGCAGTGCAGCACCGGGGAGCTGTTTTTT,CASSPPQCSTGELFF
.,TRBJ2-7,TRBV11-2,.,TGTGCCAGCAGCTTAGGAATGGGGGGGCTTACCTACGAGCAGTACTTC,CASSLGMGGLTYEQYF
few,TRBJ2-1,TRBV2,TRBD1,TGTGCCAACCACGAGGCAGGGGGTAATGAGCAGTTCTTC,CANHEAGGNEQFF
few,TRBJ2-1,TRBV7-6,.,TGTGCCAGCAGCTACCAGTCCGGTGAGCAGTTCTTC,CASSYQSGEQFF
.,TRBJ2-7,TRBV10-1,.,TGCGCCAGCAGTGAAACGCTGACGCTGGGCGAGCAGTACTTC,CASSETLTLGEQYF
.,TRBJ2-7,TRBV3-1,TRBD1,TGTGCCAGCAGCCCCACCACAGGGGGGACCGAGCAGTACTTC,CASSPTTGGTEQYF
.,TRBJ2-7,TRBV10-3,.,TGTGCCATCAGTGGGGGGCCCTGGGACGAGCAGTACTTC,CAISGGPWDEQYF
.,TRBJ2-3,TRBV6-2/TRBV6-3,.,TGTGCCAGCATTTACGTGGATACGCAGTATTTT,CASIYVDTQYF
.,TRBJ2-1,TRBV5-1,.,TGCGCCAGCAGCAGGGCGGACAATGAGCAGTTCTTC,CASSRADNEQFF
.,TRBJ2-7,TRBV19,.,TGTGCCAGTAGTATGGGACGACAGGTAATGGAGCAGTACTTC,CASSMGRQVMEQYF
.,TRBJ2-7,TRBV28,TRBD1,TGTGCCAGCATTCCCCCTGGGACAGGGGGAGAGCAGTACTTC,CASIPPGTGGEQYF
few,TRBJ1-2,TRBV5-1,.,TGCGCCAGCAGCTTCATTCCGGCGGGTTTTAGTGACTATGGCTACACCTTC,CASSFIPAGFSDYGYTF
few,TRBJ2-3,TRBV5-1,.,TGCGCCAGCAGCTTGGCCGGGGGTTCTGGGCCACCGATCACAGATACGCAGTATTTT,CASSLAGGSGPPITDTQYF
.,TRBJ2-3,TRBV6-1,.,TGTGCCAGCAGCCTCGACGGCGTAACAGATACGCAGTATTTT,CASSLDGVTDTQYF
few,TRBJ2-7,TRBV2,.,TGTGCCAGCGCAGTCTCCTACTACGAGCAGTACTTC,CASAVSYYEQYF
.,TRBJ1-2,TRBV5-1,TRBD1,TGCGCCAGCAGCCGGACCGGGACAGGGGGCGCTGACTACGGCTACACCTTC,CASSRTGTGGADYGYTF
.,TRBJ2-3,TRBV7-2,.,TGTGCCAGCAGCTTAGGAGTAGAGGTTACGCAGTATTTT,CASSLGVEVTQYF
few,TRBJ2-1,TRBV2,TRBD1,TGTGCCAGCAGTCAGCAGGGGGTATACAATGAGCAGTTCTTC,CASSQQGVYNEQFF
few,TRBJ2-3,TRBV19,TRBD2,TGTGCCAGTAGTCGGACTAGTTTCACAGATACGCAGTATTTT,CASSRTSFTDTQYF
few,TRBJ1-6,TRBV27,.,TGTGCCAGCAGTTTAGGGCCGGTCCCCTCACCCCTCCACTTT,CASSLGPVPSPLHF
few,TRBJ2-5,TRBV7-9,.,TGTGCCAGCAGCCTGACTCTAGCACTCCAAGAGACCCAGTACTTC,CASSLTLALQETQYF
few,TRBJ1-4,TRBV7-9,.,TGTGCCAGCAGCTTTGCACCCGGGACGCTGTTTTTT,CASSFAPGTLFF
.,TRBJ1-6,TRBV27,.,TGTGCCAGCAGTTGGACCGGTAATTCACCCCTCCACTTT,CASSWTGNSPLHF
.,TRBJ2-7,TRBV3-1,TRBD1,TGTGCCAGCAGCCCTAGGTCCCTGAGACAGGGCCCGGACTACGAGCAGTACTTC,CASSPRSLRQGPDYEQYF
few,TRBJ1-5,TRBV20-1,.,TGCAGTGCCCCCCTTATGGCCGACTTTTCATGGCCCCAGCATTTT,CSAPLMADFSWPQHF
few,TRBJ2-2,TRBV10-1,.,TGCGCCAGCAGCGAATCTAGCTGGAGCCCCGGGGAGCTGTTTTTT,CASSESSWSPGELFF
few,TRBJ2-5,TRBV7-2,.,TGTGCCAGCAGCTTATTCGGGCGGGAAGAGACCCAGTACTTC,CASSLFGREETQYF
few,TRBJ2-7,TRBV11-3,.,TGTGCCAGCAGCCCCAGTGGGCAACACTACGAGCAGTACTTC,CASSPSGQHYEQYF
few,TRBJ2-2,TRBV6-1,.,TGTGCCAGCAGTCCCTTTGGGGGAGACACCGGGGAGCTGTTTTTT,CASSPFGGDTGELFF
few,TRBJ2-7,TRBV28,.,TGTGCCAGCAGCCGTCTCTACGAGCAGTACTTC,CASSRLYEQYF
.,TRBJ2-6,TRBV9,TRBD1,TGTGCCAGCAGCGTAAGGGACAGGGGGCTGGGGGCTTTCTCTGGGGCCAACGTCCTGACTTTC,CASSVRDRGLGAFSGANVLTF
few,TRBJ1-2,TRBV5-1,.,TGCGCCAGCAGCACCGGACAAGGCTCTTATGGCTACACCTTC,CASSTGQGSYGYTF
few,TRBJ2-1,TRBV7-2,TRBD2,TGTGCCAGCAGCTTGACTAGCGGGAGTGGCAATGAGCAGTTCTTC,CASSLTSGSGNEQFF
many,TRBJ2-2,TRBV24-1,.,TGTGCCACCAGTGATAGTGTCACCAACACCGGGGAGCTGTTTTTT,CATSDSVTNTGELFF
large,TRBJ2-1,TRBV12-3/TRBV12-4,TRBD2,TGTGCCAGCAGCCTACTAGCGGGAGGGCTAGGCGAGCAGTTCTTC,CASSLLAGGLGEQFF
.,TRBJ2-7,TRBV6-2/TRBV6-3,TRBD2,TGTGCCAGCAGGGGGACTAGCGGGACTAACGAGCAGTACTTC,CASRGTSGTNEQYF
few,TRBJ2-2,TRBV4-1,.,TGCGCCAGCAGCCAGCCGCTAGCGTTCGGGGAGCTGTTTTTT,CASSQPLAFGELFF
.,TRBJ2-7,TRBV5-1,.,TGCGCCAGCGCCCCGCCGGGGGCCCTCTCCTACGAGCAGTACTTC,CASAPPGALSYEQYF